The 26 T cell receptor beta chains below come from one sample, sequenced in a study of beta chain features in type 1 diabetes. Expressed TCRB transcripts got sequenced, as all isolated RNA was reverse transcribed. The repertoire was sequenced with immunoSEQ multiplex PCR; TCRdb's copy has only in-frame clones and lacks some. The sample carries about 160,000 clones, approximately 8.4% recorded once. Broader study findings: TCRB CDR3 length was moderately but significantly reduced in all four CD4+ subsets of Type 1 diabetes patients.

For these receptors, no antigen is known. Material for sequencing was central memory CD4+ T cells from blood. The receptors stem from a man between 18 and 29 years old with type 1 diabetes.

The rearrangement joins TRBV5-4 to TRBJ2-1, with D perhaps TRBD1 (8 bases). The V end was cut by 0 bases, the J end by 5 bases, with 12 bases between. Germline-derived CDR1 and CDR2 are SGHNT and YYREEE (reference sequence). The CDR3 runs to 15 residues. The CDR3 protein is CASSLDRGGHNEQFF. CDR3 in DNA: TGTGCCAGCAGCTTGGACAGGGGGGGCCACAATGAGCAGTTCTTC.

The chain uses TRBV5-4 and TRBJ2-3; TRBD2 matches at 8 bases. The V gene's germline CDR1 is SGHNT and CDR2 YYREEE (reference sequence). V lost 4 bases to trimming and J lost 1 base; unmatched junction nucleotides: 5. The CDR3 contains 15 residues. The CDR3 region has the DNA TGTGCCAGCAGCACGCTAGCGGGTGGCACAGATACGCAGTATTTT. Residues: CASSTLAGGTDTQYF.

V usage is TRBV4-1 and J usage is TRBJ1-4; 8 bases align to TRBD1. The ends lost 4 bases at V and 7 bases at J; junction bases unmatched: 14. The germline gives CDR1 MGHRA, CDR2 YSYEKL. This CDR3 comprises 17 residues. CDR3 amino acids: CASSPSPGQGGSEKLFF. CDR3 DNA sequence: TGCGCCAGCAGCCCTAGTCCCGGACAGGGTGGGAGTGAAAAACTGTTTTTT.

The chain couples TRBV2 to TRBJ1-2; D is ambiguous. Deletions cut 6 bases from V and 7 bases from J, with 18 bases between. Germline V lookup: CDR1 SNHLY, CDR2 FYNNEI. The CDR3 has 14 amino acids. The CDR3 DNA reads TGTGCCAGCAGCCTAGGATCGGAAGTTCGTGGCTACACCTTC. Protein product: CASSLGSEVRGYTF. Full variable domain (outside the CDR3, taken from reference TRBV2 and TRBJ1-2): EPEVTQTPSHQVTQMGQEVILRCVPISNHLYFYWYRQILGQKVEFLVSFYNNEISEKSEIFDDQFSVERPDGSNFTLKIRSTKLEDSAMYFCASSLGSEVRGYTFGSGTRLTVV.

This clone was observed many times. CDR3 residues: CASSFAVEQFF. The DNA for the CDR3 is TGTGCCAGCAGCTTTGCGGTTGAGCAGTTCTTC. V usage is TRBV7-9 and J usage is TRBJ2-1; D remains ambiguous. V was cut by 3 bases and J by 9 bases, with 6 bases left in between. Germline-derived CDR1 and CDR2 are SEHNR and FQNEAQ (reference sequence). The CDR3 contains 11 residues.

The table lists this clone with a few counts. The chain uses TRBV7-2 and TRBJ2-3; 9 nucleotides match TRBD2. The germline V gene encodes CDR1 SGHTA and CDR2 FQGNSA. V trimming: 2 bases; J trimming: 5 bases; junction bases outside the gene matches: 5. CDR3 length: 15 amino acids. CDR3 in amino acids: CASSLTLAGRDTQYF. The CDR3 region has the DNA TGTGCCAGCAGCTTAACCCTAGCGGGGCGAGATACGCAGTATTTT.

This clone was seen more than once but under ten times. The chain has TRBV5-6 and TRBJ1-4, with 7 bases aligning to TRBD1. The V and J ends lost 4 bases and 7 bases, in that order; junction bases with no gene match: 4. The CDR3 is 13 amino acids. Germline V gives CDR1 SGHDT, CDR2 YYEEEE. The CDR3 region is CASSRQGVEKLFF. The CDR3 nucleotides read TGTGCCAGCAGCCGACAGGGAGTTGAAAAACTGTTTTTT.

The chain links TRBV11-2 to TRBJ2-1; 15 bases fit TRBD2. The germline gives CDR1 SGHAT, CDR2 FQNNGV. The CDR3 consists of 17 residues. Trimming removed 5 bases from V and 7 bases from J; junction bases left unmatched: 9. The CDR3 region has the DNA TGTGCCAGCAGCCCACGCCCCGGGACTAGCGGGAGGAATGAGCAGTTCTTC. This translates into CASSPRPGTSGRNEQFF.

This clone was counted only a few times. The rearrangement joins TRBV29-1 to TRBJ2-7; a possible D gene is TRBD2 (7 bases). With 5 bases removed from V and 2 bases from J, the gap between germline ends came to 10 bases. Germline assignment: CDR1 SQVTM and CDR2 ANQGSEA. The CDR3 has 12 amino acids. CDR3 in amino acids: CSVRGRAYEQYF. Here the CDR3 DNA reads TGCAGCGTTAGGGGGAGGGCCTACGAGCAGTACTTC.

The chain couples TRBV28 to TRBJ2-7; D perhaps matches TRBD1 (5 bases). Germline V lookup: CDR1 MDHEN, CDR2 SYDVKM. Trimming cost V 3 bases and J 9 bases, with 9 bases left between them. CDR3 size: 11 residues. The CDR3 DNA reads TGTGCCAGCAGTTTCCACCAGGGGCAGTACTTC. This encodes CASSFHQGQYF.

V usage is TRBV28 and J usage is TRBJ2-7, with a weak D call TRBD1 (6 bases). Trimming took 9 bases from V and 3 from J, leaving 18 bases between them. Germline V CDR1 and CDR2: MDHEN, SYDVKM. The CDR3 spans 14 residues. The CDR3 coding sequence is TGTGCCAGTTCCCACGCCGGGACACACTACGAGCAGTACTTC. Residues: CASSHAGTHYEQYF.

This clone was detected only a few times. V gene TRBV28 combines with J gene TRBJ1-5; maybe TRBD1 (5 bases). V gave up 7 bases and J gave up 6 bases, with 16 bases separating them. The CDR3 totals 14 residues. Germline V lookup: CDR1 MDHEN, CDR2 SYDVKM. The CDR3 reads CASTPGGGGQPQHF. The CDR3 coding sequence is TGTGCCAGCACCCCCGGGGGGGGTGGTCAGCCCCAGCATTTT.

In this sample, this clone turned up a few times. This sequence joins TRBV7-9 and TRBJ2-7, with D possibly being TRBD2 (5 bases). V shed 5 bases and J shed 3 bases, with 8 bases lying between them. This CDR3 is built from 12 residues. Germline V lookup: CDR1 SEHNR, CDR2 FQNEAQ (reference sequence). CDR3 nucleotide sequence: TGTGCCAGCAGCCCTCGGGACTACGAGCAGTACTTC. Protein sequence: CASSPRDYEQYF.

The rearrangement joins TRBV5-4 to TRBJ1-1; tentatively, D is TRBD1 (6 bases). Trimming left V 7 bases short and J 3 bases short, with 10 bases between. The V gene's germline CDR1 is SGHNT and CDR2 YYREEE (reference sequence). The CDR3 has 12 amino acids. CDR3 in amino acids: CASRGGDTEAFF. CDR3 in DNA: TGTGCCAGCCGAGGGGGGGACACTGAAGCTTTCTTT.

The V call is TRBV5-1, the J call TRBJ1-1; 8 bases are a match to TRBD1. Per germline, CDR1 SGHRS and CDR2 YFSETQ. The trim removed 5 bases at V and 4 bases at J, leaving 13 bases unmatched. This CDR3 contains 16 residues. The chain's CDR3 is CASSLQLTGGGTEAFF. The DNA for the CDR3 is TGCGCCAGCAGTCTGCAATTAACAGGGGGAGGCACTGAAGCTTTCTTT. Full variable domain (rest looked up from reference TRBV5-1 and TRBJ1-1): KAGVTQTPRYLIKTRGQQVTLSCSPISGHRSVSWYQQTPGQGLQFLFEYFSETQRNKGNFPGRFSGRQFSNSRSEMNVSTLELGDSALYLCASSLQLTGGGTEAFFGQGTRLTVV.

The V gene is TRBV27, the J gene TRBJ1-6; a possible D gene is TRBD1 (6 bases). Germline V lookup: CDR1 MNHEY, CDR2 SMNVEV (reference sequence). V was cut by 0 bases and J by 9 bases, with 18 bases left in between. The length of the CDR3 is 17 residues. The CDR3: CASSLSGPGGLGSPLHF. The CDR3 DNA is TGTGCCAGCAGTTTATCGGGACCGGGGGGCTTGGGTTCACCCCTCCACTTT.

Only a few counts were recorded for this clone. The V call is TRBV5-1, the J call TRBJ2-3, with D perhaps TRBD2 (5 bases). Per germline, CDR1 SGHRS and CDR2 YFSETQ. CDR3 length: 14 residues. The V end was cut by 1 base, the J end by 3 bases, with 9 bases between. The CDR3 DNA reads TGCGCCAGCAGCTTGAGTTCGGGGACAGATACGCAGTATTTT. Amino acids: CASSLSSGTDTQYF. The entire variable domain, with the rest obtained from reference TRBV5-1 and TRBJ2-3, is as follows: KAGVTQTPRYLIKTRGQQVTLSCSPISGHRSVSWYQQTPGQGLQFLFEYFSETQRNKGNFPGRFSGRQFSNSRSEMNVSTLELGDSALYLCASSLSSGTDTQYFGPGTRLTVL.

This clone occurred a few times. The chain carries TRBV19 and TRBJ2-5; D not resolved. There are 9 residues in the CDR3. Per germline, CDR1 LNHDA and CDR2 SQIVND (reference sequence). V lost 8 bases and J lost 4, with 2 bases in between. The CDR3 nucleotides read TGTGCCAGTCGAGAGACCCAGTACTTC. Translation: CASRETQYF.

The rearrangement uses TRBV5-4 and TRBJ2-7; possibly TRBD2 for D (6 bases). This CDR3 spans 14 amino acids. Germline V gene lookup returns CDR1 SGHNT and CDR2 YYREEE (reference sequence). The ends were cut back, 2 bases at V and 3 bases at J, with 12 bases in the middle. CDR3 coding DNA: TGTGCCAGCAGCTTAACCGGGAGTTTCTACGAGCAGTACTTC. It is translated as CASSLTGSFYEQYF. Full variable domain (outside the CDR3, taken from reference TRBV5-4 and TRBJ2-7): ETGVTQSPTHLIKTRGQQVTLRCSSQSGHNTVSWYQQALGQGPQFIFQYYREEENGRGNFPPRFSGLQFPNYSSELNVNALELDDSALYLCASSLTGSFYEQYFGPGTRLTVT.

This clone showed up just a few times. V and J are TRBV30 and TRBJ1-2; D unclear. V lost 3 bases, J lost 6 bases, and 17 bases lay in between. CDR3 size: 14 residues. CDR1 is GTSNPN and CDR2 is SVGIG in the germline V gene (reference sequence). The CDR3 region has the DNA TGTGCCTGGAGCGACCGGCGGGAGGGCCATGGCTACACCTTC. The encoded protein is CAWSDRREGHGYTF.

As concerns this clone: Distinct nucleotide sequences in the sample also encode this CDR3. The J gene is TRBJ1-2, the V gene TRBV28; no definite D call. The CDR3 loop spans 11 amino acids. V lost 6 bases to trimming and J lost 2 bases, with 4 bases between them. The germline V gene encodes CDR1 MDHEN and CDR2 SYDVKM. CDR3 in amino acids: CASSPNYGYTF. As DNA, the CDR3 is TGTGCCAGCAGCCCGAACTATGGCTACACCTTC.

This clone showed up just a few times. CDR3 bases: TGTGCCAGCAGCTTAGGATGGGCACAGCAGTACTTC. Its translation: CASSLGWAQQYF. J is TRBJ2-7 and V is TRBV7-2, with D unclear. V lost 1 base and J lost 8, with 9 bases in between. This CDR3 has 12 residues. The germline gives CDR1 SGHTA, CDR2 FQGNSA.

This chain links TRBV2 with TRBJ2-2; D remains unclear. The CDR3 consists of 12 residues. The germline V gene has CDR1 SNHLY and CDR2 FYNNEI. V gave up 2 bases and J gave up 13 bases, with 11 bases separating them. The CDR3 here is CASSEHPNGLFF. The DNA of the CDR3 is TGTGCCAGCAGTGAACACCCAAACGGGCTGTTTTTT.

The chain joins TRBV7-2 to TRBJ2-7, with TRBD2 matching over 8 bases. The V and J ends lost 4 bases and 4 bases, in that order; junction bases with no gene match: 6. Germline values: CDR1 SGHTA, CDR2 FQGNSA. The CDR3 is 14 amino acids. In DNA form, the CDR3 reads TGTGCCAGCAGCTCACTAGCGGAGCGTTACGAGCAGTACTTC. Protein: CASSSLAERYEQYF.

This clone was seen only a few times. The CDR3 nucleotides are TGCGCCAGCAGCTTGGAGGGACAGAGAAAACTGTTTTTT. It yields the protein CASSLEGQRKLFF. J is TRBJ1-4 and V is TRBV5-1; TRBD1 matches at 7 bases. The CDR3 has 13 amino acids. Losses at the gene ends were 0 bases for V and 10 bases for J; bases not matched to a gene: 3. Germline V gene sequence: CDR1 SGHRS, CDR2 YFSETQ.

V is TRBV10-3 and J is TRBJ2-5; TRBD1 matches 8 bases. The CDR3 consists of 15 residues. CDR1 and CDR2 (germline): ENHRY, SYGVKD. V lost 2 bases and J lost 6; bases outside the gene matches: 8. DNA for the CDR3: TGTGCCATCAGTGAGACTCAGGGGGCGGAAAAGACCCAGTACTTC. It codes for CAISETQGAEKTQYF.